Sequencing of this T cell receptor (beta chain) was carried out in a study of T cells in narcolepsy. The protocol was immunoSEQ multiplex PCR, while the TCRdb copy is restricted to in-frame clones and leaves out a portion. The table lists under 35,000 clones, around 83% of them singletons. CDR1 GTSNPN and CDR2 SVGIG come from the germline V gene (reference sequence). This CDR3 contains 12 residues. V lost 3 bases and J 3 bases, leaving 5 bases between the germline ends. Sequencing was carried out using CD45RA- memory CD4+ T cells from PBMCs. This sequence was found in a human donor with narcolepsy. V is TRBV30 and J is TRBJ2-2, with D unclear. The DNA for the CDR3 is TGTGCCTGGAGGCATTACACCGGGGAGCTGTTTTTT. Amino acid sequence: CAWRHYTGELFF.